Reported below is one T cell receptor (beta chain). CDR3 length equals 15 residues. Germline assignment: CDR1 GTSNPN and CDR2 SVGIG (reference sequence). The trim removed 3 bases at V and 8 bases at J, leaving 10 bases unmatched. The authors' processing: For nucleated cells, counts were estimated from reference gene primer amplification. Sequencing was performed with immunoSEQ multiplex PCR; in TCRdb, only in-frame clones are kept and a portion is missing. V and J calls and clone size are those listed in that table; D and trimming were worked out from the DNA. The sample lists about 230,000 clones; approximately 82% were seen once. This record belongs to a study of blood T cell repertoires in COVID-19. On the study more broadly: In each case, the material was cDNA or gDNA derived from T cells, B-cell-depleted T cells, or PBMCs.

This rearrangement joins TRBV30 to TRBJ1-4, with 9 bases fitting TRBD1. The sample was peripheral blood. This TCR was sampled from a woman aged 70 to 79 with active or convalescent COVID-19. CDR3 nucleotide sequence: TGTGCCTGGAGGGCTCCGGGACAGGGACGGGAAAAACTGTTTTTT. It is translated as CAWRAPGQGREKLFF. Based on the CDR3 plus reference TRBV30 and TRBJ1-4, the full variable domain is SQTIHQWPATLVQPVGSPLSLECTVEGTSNPNLYWYRQAAGRGLQLLFYSVGIGQISSEVPQNLSASRPQDRQFILSSKKLLLSDSGFYLCAWRAPGQGREKLFFGSGTQLSVL.